The 3 T cell receptor beta chains below all came from one sample that was sequenced in a study of radiotherapy plus CTLA-4 blockade in lung cancer. This table comes from immunoSEQ multiplex PCR, and its TCRdb copy is limited to in-frame clones, with some not included. Of tens of thousands of clones listed, approximately 90% are singletons. The source material was peripheral blood, sampled from a patient treated with radiotherapy plus ipilimumab. The receptor set was obtained from a human donor with non-small cell lung cancer whose response to radiotherapy plus ipilimumab could not be evaluated.

This chain links TRBV19 with TRBJ2-1; the match to TRBD1 covers 7 bases. The J segment lost 5 bases and the V segment lost 5 bases, leaving 3 bases of the junction unmatched. This CDR3 has 13 residues. Germline V gene sequence: CDR1 LNHDA, CDR2 SQIVND (reference sequence). The CDR3 coding sequence is TGTGCCAGTAGTCAGGGGGTCAACAATGAGCAGTTCTTC. Translation gives CASSQGVNNEQFF.

This chain uses TRBV7-9 with TRBJ1-1; D may be TRBD1 (5 bases). Germline CDR1 is SEHNR and CDR2 is FQNEAQ (reference sequence). V lost 5 bases, J lost 1 base, and 11 bases lay in between. There are 14 residues in the CDR3. Here the CDR3 reads CASSRGRGNTEAFF. The CDR3 DNA sequence: TGTGCCAGCAGCCGAGGGAGGGGGAACACTGAAGCTTTCTTT.

The V gene is TRBV27, the J gene TRBJ2-2; 10 bases match TRBD2. The V and J ends lost 6 bases and 5 bases, in that order; junction bases with no gene match: 6. Germline V gives CDR1 MNHEY, CDR2 SMNVEV (reference sequence). The CDR3 sequence is 15 residues long. CDR3 region: CASSLSGRATGELFF. CDR3 in DNA: TGTGCCAGCAGCCTAAGCGGGAGGGCTACCGGGGAGCTGTTTTTT.